The rows below give T cell receptor beta chains drawn from one sample of a study of blood T cell repertoires in COVID-19. Repertoires were generated with immunoSEQ multiplex PCR, while TCRdb's copy carries only in-frame clones and drops some. The sample comprises 310,000 or so clones, approximately 91% of which are singletons, and approximately 10% rests with the top ten. The sample consisted of peripheral blood. The receptors come from a woman in her twenties or thirties with COVID-19, enrolled during active disease. Each CDR3 is given with its conserved first and last residue. A D gene is named only where the DNA matches it firmly.

V	D	CDR3
TRBV5-6	NA	CASSYYNSYEQYF
TRBV10-3	NA	CAINQNQGYGYTF
TRBV24-1	TRBD1	CATSVVGQGNTEAFF
TRBV11-2	NA	CASSLEGGAVHEQYF
TRBV7-2	NA	CASSSGLDTQYF
TRBV7-8	TRBD1	CASSLGRTGLPYGYTF
TRBV6-6	TRBD2	CASSPTGLAAPDSYNEQFF
TRBV5-1	TRBD2	CASSLRAGVGSEQFF
TRBV5-1	TRBD1	CASSLGQGADTEAFF
TRBV6-5	NA	CASSRDNRSRLF
TRBV6-5	NA	CASSYGFSYEQYF
TRBV5-1	NA	CASRQLLVNTEAFF
TRBV5-1	NA	CASRRDSSTGELFF
TRBV10-3	TRBD2	CAITRTSGFYEQFF
TRBV30	NA	CAWSLGLDGQPQHF
TRBV14	TRBD2	CASSPLASTDTQYF
TRBV5-6	TRBD1	CASSLWDRAPYGYTF
TRBV6-5	TRBD1	CASTRTGGYGYTF
TRBV27	TRBD2	CASSPRTSGEQYF
TRBV9	TRBD1	CASSADRDRGHYGYTF
TRBV18	NA	CASSPAVGVHTIYF
TRBV28	NA	CAGSQGSSGNTIYF